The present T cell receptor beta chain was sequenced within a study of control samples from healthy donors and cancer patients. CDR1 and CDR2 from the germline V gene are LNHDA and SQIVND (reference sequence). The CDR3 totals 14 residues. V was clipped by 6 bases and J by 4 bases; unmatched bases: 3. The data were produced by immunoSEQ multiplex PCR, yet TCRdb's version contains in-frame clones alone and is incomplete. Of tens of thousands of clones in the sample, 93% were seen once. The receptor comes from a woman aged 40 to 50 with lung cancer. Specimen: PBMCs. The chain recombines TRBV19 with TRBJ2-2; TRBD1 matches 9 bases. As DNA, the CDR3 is TGTGCCAGTAGAGGGACAGGGATCACCGGGGAGCTGTTTTTT. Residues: CASRGTGITGELFF.